One and the same sample provided the 32 T cell receptor beta chains below, sequenced in a study of CD8+ T cells in alopecia areata. Extraction of RNA preceded its reverse transcription into cDNA, which served as the sequencing template. Profiled with immunoSEQ multiplex PCR; TCRdb holds only in-frame clones, not every one. The profile covers 140,000 to 150,000 clones, with roughly 62% appearing a single time and 5% to 7% taken by the ten largest. The source material was CD4+ T cells sorted from blood, sampled at week 0. Every receptor here comes from a human donor with alopecia areata.

The rearrangement links TRBV15 to TRBJ1-2, with D tentatively TRBD1 (6 bases). V was shortened by 7 bases and J by 4 bases, with 16 bases between the two germline ends. The CDR3 extends over 14 amino acids. CDR1 and CDR2 (germline): LNHNV, YYDKDF (reference sequence). The chain's CDR3 is CATTTRGLIYGYTF. In nucleotides, the CDR3 is TGTGCCACCACGACTAGGGGGTTGATCTATGGCTACACCTTC.

This chain links TRBV5-1 with TRBJ2-3; 7 bases match TRBD1. From germline, CDR1 is SGHRS and CDR2 YFSETQ. With 2 bases clipped from V and 1 base from J, the junction kept 10 bases outside the gene matches. The CDR3 sequence is 17 residues long. CDR3 residues: CASSFHGTGVRTDTQYF. CDR3 bases: TGCGCCAGCAGCTTCCACGGCACAGGGGTCCGCACAGATACGCAGTATTTT.

V is TRBV30 and J is TRBJ2-5; D is perhaps TRBD2 (7 bases). V lost 3 bases and J lost 5, with 16 bases in between. The germline gives CDR1 GTSNPN, CDR2 SVGIG (reference sequence). The CDR3 is made up of 14 amino acids. CDR3 sequence (DNA): TGTGCCTGGAGCCGCGGGGGCGCGGCGGAGACCCAGTACTTC. Its translation is CAWSRGGAAETQYF.

This chain joins TRBV5-1 and TRBJ2-5; 7 nucleotides agree with TRBD2. The trim removed 1 base at V and 2 bases at J, leaving 11 bases unmatched. Germline V gene sequence: CDR1 SGHRS, CDR2 YFSETQ. The CDR3 spans 17 residues. The DNA for the CDR3 is TGCGCCAGCAGCTTGAGAGGGGTCCCTAGCGGACAAGAGACCCAGTACTTC. This translates into CASSLRGVPSGQETQYF.

This CDR3 reads CSGGGTEAFF. In DNA form, the CDR3 reads TGCAGCGGTGGTGGGACTGAAGCTTTCTTT. The chain joins TRBV29-1 to TRBJ1-1, with no clear D. CDR1 is SQVTM and CDR2 is ANQGSEA in the germline V gene. V was shortened by 7 bases and J by 5 bases, with 8 bases between the two germline ends. This CDR3 spans 10 amino acids.

The chain couples TRBV2 to TRBJ2-1; D is undetermined. CDR1 is SNHLY, CDR2 FYNNEI, per germline. The V end was cut by 5 bases, the J end by 2 bases, with 16 bases between. This CDR3 region has 16 residues. CDR3 bases: TGTGCCAGCAGTAACCTGGCTAGGCTTACCTACAATGAGCAGTTCTTC. Encoded protein: CASSNLARLTYNEQFF.

This clone came up a few times. For the CDR3, the DNA is TGTGCCAGCAGCCGGGGACAGCAAGAGACCCAGTACTTC. Translation: CASSRGQQETQYF. This chain uses TRBV11-2 with TRBJ2-5, with 7 bases fitting TRBD1. The CDR3 sequence is 13 residues long. Looked up from germline, CDR1 is SGHAT and CDR2 is FQNNGV. V lost 5 bases, J lost 2 bases, and 2 bases stayed unmatched.

The rearrangement links TRBV15 to TRBJ2-3; TRBD1 might be the D (5 bases). V gave up 5 bases and J gave up 3 bases, with 9 bases separating them. There are 13 residues in the CDR3. Germline CDR1 is LNHNV and CDR2 is YYDKDF (reference sequence). The CDR3, as DNA: TGTGCCACCAGCTCGACAGTAACAGATACGCAGTATTTT. It yields the protein CATSSTVTDTQYF.

The chain links TRBV19 to TRBJ1-5; D is unclear. V lost 3 bases and J lost 0, with 12 bases in between. Germline values: CDR1 LNHDA, CDR2 SQIVND (reference sequence). There are 16 residues in the CDR3. CDR3: CASSIKRQISNQPQHF. In DNA form, the CDR3 reads TGTGCCAGTAGTATCAAACGGCAGATTAGCAATCAGCCCCAGCATTTT.

J is TRBJ1-2 and V is TRBV7-2; a possible D gene is TRBD1 (5 bases). CDR3 length: 14 residues. Germline assignment: CDR1 SGHTA and CDR2 FQGNSA. Deletions cut 5 bases from V and 4 bases from J, with 14 bases between. The CDR3 sequence is CASSLNRDVYGYTF. CDR3 nucleotides: TGTGCCAGCAGCCTCAACCGGGACGTCTATGGCTACACCTTC.

This clone was observed a handful of times. This chain uses TRBV29-1 with TRBJ1-1; 7 bases are shared with TRBD1. The CDR3 runs to 13 residues. Unmatched junction bases numbered 9, after V lost 1 base and J lost 10 bases. CDR1 and CDR2 (germline): SQVTM, ANQGSEA. The CDR3 sequence: CSVEGFQGTVAFF. CDR3 nucleotides: TGCAGCGTTGAAGGCTTTCAGGGGACAGTAGCTTTCTTT.

This rearrangement joins TRBV30 to TRBJ2-1, with 8 bases aligning to TRBD1. The V gene end was trimmed by 1 base and the J gene end by 8 bases; junction bases not matched to a gene: 7. CDR3 length: 14 residues. Germline CDR1 is GTSNPN and CDR2 is SVGIG (reference sequence). The CDR3 spells CAWSAGGPVHEQFF. DNA of the CDR3: TGTGCCTGGAGTGCAGGGGGCCCCGTCCATGAGCAGTTCTTC. Supplemented by reference TRBV30 and TRBJ2-1, the full variable domain reads SQTIHQWPATLVQPVGSPLSLECTVEGTSNPNLYWYRQAAGRGLQLLFYSVGIGQISSEVPQNLSASRPQDRQFILSSKKLLLSDSGFYLCAWSAGGPVHEQFFGPGTRLTVL.

The chain joins TRBV4-2 to TRBJ1-5; D possibly corresponds to TRBD1 (5 bases). Germline loops: CDR1 LGHNA, CDR2 YNFKEQ. The CDR3 consists of 15 residues. V was trimmed by 0 bases and J by 6 bases, leaving 12 bases between them. CDR3: CASSQELRDSQPQHF. The CDR3 nucleotides read TGTGCCAGCAGCCAAGAGCTCAGGGATAGTCAGCCCCAGCATTTT.

This clone turned up a few times. The chain recombines TRBV25-1 with TRBJ2-7, with 11 bases aligning to TRBD1. CDR3 length: 14 residues. Trimming cost V 3 bases and J 3 bases; bases outside gene matches: 1. Germline V CDR1 and CDR2: MGHDK, SYGVNS. The CDR3 DNA is TGTGCCAGCAGTGAGGGACAGGGGGGCTACGAGCAGTACTTC. It encodes CASSEGQGGYEQYF.

V usage is TRBV2 and J usage is TRBJ2-4, with D uncertain. From germline, CDR1 is SNHLY and CDR2 FYNNEI. This CDR3 has 11 residues. Deletions cut 3 bases from V and 9 bases from J, with 6 bases between. CDR3 in amino acids: CASSDGSIQYF. The CDR3 DNA reads TGTGCCAGCAGTGATGGGTCCATTCAGTACTTC.

The gene calls are TRBV7-9 and TRBJ2-3; the match to TRBD2 covers 7 bases. Germline V gene lookup returns CDR1 SEHNR and CDR2 FQNEAQ (reference sequence). CDR3 length equals 11 residues. With V trimmed by 11 bases and J by 6 bases, 5 bases remained unmatched. The CDR3 DNA reads TGTGCCGCAACTAGCGCGGATACGCAGTATTTT. Amino acids: CAATSADTQYF.

The chain is built from TRBV4-2 and TRBJ2-5; D gene uncertain. Trimming pared 0 bases from V and 5 bases from J, leaving 13 bases between. CDR3 length: 15 residues. Germline CDR1 is LGHNA and CDR2 is YNFKEQ. The CDR3 nucleotides are TGTGCCAGCAGCCAAGAAATGTGGGGTTCTGAGACCCAGTACTTC. As protein: CASSQEMWGSETQYF.

CDR3 sequence reads: CASSYMQGNTEAFF. The CDR3 nucleotides are TGTGCCAGCAGTTACATGCAGGGGAACACTGAAGCTTTCTTT. The rearrangement uses TRBV6-5 and TRBJ1-1, with D maybe TRBD1 (5 bases). V was shortened by 2 bases and J by 1 base, with 8 bases between the two germline ends. CDR3 length: 14 amino acids. Germline assignment: CDR1 MNHEY and CDR2 SVGAGI.

The chain recombines TRBV19 with TRBJ2-1; D is possibly TRBD1 (5 bases). Germline CDR1 LNHDA, CDR2 SQIVND (reference sequence). The CDR3 contains 20 residues. The V end lost 3 bases, the J end lost 0 bases, and 24 bases lay between the germline ends. CDR3 amino acids: CASSIWAVDTHYSSYNEQFF. CDR3 sequence (DNA): TGTGCCAGTAGTATTTGGGCCGTGGACACCCACTACTCCTCCTACAATGAGCAGTTCTTC.

The chain carries TRBV5-1 and TRBJ2-7, with D perhaps TRBD1 (5 bases). Germline V CDR1 and CDR2: SGHRS, YFSETQ. The CDR3 is 14 residues long. V lost 2 bases to trimming and J lost 4 bases, with 13 bases between them. CDR3 DNA sequence: TGCGCCAGCAGCTTCCGGCCGGACACGTACGAGCAGTACTTC. It translates to CASSFRPDTYEQYF.

This clone has a single count. At one end, the junction sequence differs from germline, possibly due to a read error. This chain uses TRBV7-8 with TRBJ2-7; 11 nucleotides agree with TRBD1. Germline V gene lookup returns CDR1 SGHVS and CDR2 FQNEAQ. The CDR3 consists of 13 residues. The CDR3 DNA reads TGTGCCAGCAGCTTAGCCGGACAGGGGGCTGAGAACTTC. Translating it yields CASSLAGQGAENF.

This clone was counted a few times. The J gene is TRBJ1-1, the V gene TRBV25-1, with D uncertain. Trimming left V 4 bases short and J 1 base short, with 7 bases between. The V gene's germline CDR1 is MGHDK and CDR2 SYGVNS. The CDR3 totals 13 residues. CDR3 sequence (DNA): TGTGCCAGCAGTGTGGGTGGGAACACTGAAGCTTTCTTT. This codes for CASSVGGNTEAFF.

The CDR3 bases are TGTGCCAGCAGGCTAGCGGGGGTGACCTACAATGAGCAGTTCTTC. Amino acid sequence: CASRLAGVTYNEQFF. The chain uses TRBV7-2 and TRBJ2-1; 10 nucleotides align to TRBD2. This CDR3 comprises 15 residues. Germline CDR1 reads SGHTA; CDR2 reads FQGNSA. V trimming: 6 bases; J trimming: 2 bases; junction bases outside the gene matches: 4.

The rearrangement links TRBV2 to TRBJ2-5; D is uncertain. Germline V lookup: CDR1 SNHLY, CDR2 FYNNEI. The CDR3 has 11 amino acids. Trimming removed 6 bases at V and 3 bases at J, with 5 bases between. The chain's CDR3 is CASRLEETQYF. The CDR3 nucleotides are TGTGCCAGCAGGCTCGAAGAGACCCAGTACTTC.

The chain links TRBV30 to TRBJ2-3; D gene ambiguous. V lost 1 base and J lost 13, with 15 bases in between. Germline CDR1 is GTSNPN and CDR2 is SVGIG (reference sequence). The CDR3 loop spans 12 amino acids. CDR3 residues: CAWSGGSSPEYF. Here the CDR3 DNA reads TGTGCCTGGAGTGGGGGTAGCTCCCCAGAGTATTTT.

This clone was counted a few times. The V and J genes are TRBV5-1 and TRBJ1-4; D call uncertain. Germline V gives CDR1 SGHRS, CDR2 YFSETQ. The CDR3 has 14 amino acids. Trimming cost V 0 bases and J 5 bases, with 8 bases left between them. Here the CDR3 reads CASSLEESNEKLFF. The CDR3 DNA sequence: TGCGCCAGCAGCTTGGAAGAGAGCAATGAAAAACTGTTTTTT.

The chain has TRBV30 and TRBJ1-3; possibly TRBD1 for D (5 bases). Germline CDR1 is GTSNPN and CDR2 is SVGIG (reference sequence). The V and J ends lost 3 bases and 5 bases respectively, with 17 bases between them. The CDR3 loop spans 15 amino acids. For the CDR3, the DNA is TGTGCCTGGAGCGGTCGCGGGGGGACGCGAAACACCATATATTTT. Translating gives CAWSGRGGTRNTIYF. Variable domain in full (rest from reference TRBV30 and TRBJ1-3): SQTIHQWPATLVQPVGSPLSLECTVEGTSNPNLYWYRQAAGRGLQLLFYSVGIGQISSEVPQNLSASRPQDRQFILSSKKLLLSDSGFYLCAWSGRGGTRNTIYFGEGSWLTVV.

The V gene is TRBV7-9, the J gene TRBJ1-4; 7 nucleotides align to TRBD1. V dropped 3 bases and J dropped 5; count of bases not matched to a gene: 6. The CDR3 has 15 residues. The germline gives CDR1 SEHNR, CDR2 FQNEAQ (reference sequence). CDR3 nucleotide sequence: TGTGCCAGCAGCTTCCGACAGGGCTCCAATGAAAAACTGTTTTTT. Translation gives CASSFRQGSNEKLFF.

The chain is built from TRBV7-8 and TRBJ2-1, with a possible D match to TRBD1 (5 bases). V was cut by 2 bases and J by 8 bases, with 13 bases left in between. Germline V gene data show CDR1 as SGHVS and CDR2 as FQNEAQ. The CDR3 totals 14 residues. The CDR3 sequence is CASSLPAQGHEQFF. DNA for the CDR3: TGTGCCAGCAGCTTACCAGCCCAGGGCCATGAGCAGTTCTTC.

This chain uses TRBV6-1 with TRBJ1-2; 10 bases are a match to TRBD1. This CDR3 contains 13 residues. V lost 10 bases, J lost 1 base, and 3 bases stayed unmatched. The germline V gene has CDR1 MNHNS and CDR2 SASEGT. DNA for the CDR3: TGTGCCACGGGACAGGGGCTTAACTATGGCTACACCTTC. Its protein is CATGQGLNYGYTF.

This clone was seen more than once but under ten times. V usage is TRBV6-5 and J usage is TRBJ1-1, with a weak D call TRBD1 (6 bases). With 1 base removed from V and 1 base from J, the gap between germline ends came to 10 bases. Germline loops: CDR1 MNHEY, CDR2 SVGAGI. This CDR3 comprises 15 residues. The CDR3 loop is CASSYWTVGNTEAFF. The CDR3 nucleotides read TGTGCCAGCAGTTACTGGACAGTGGGGAACACTGAAGCTTTCTTT.

This chain uses TRBV30 with TRBJ2-5, with TRBD1 as a possible D gene (7 bases). This CDR3 is built from 13 residues. V dropped 2 bases and J dropped 9 bases, with 16 bases sitting between them. CDR1 is GTSNPN and CDR2 is SVGIG in the germline V gene (reference sequence). The CDR3 region is CAWSKGATGAQYF. In DNA form, the CDR3 reads TGTGCCTGGAGTAAGGGGGCGACGGGAGCCCAGTACTTC.